This TCR beta chain was found in a study of T cells in Graves' hyperthyroidism and ophthalmopathy. Trimming at V came to 3 bases and at J to 8 bases, leaving 12 bases not matched to a gene. CDR1 MNHNS and CDR2 SASEGT come from the germline V gene. The CDR3 totals 16 residues. The CDR3 regions of TCR beta were amplified from RNA transcripts. HTBI primers were used for first-round RT-PCR of the TCR CDR3. TCRdb reprocessed the multiplex PCR reads with MiXCR, giving one entry per CDR3 protein. The data hold roughly 240,000 distinct CDR3 sequences, with about a sixth observed a single time. This clonotype has ten or more counts. For the diagnoses, clinical symptoms, serum thyroxine and TRAb, thyroid ultrasound and orbital computed tomography were used. Fresh peripheral blood, about 9.9 ml, yielded the PBMCs.

The sample was blood. The TCR originated in a woman aged 18-35 years with Graves' ophthalmopathy. This chain connects TRBV6-1 to TRBJ1-2; TRBD1 aligns across 10 bases. In DNA form, the CDR3 reads TGTGCCAGCAGTGAGGGGGGGGACAGGGGAAATGGCGGCTACACCTTC. Its translation: CASSEGGDRGNGGYTF.